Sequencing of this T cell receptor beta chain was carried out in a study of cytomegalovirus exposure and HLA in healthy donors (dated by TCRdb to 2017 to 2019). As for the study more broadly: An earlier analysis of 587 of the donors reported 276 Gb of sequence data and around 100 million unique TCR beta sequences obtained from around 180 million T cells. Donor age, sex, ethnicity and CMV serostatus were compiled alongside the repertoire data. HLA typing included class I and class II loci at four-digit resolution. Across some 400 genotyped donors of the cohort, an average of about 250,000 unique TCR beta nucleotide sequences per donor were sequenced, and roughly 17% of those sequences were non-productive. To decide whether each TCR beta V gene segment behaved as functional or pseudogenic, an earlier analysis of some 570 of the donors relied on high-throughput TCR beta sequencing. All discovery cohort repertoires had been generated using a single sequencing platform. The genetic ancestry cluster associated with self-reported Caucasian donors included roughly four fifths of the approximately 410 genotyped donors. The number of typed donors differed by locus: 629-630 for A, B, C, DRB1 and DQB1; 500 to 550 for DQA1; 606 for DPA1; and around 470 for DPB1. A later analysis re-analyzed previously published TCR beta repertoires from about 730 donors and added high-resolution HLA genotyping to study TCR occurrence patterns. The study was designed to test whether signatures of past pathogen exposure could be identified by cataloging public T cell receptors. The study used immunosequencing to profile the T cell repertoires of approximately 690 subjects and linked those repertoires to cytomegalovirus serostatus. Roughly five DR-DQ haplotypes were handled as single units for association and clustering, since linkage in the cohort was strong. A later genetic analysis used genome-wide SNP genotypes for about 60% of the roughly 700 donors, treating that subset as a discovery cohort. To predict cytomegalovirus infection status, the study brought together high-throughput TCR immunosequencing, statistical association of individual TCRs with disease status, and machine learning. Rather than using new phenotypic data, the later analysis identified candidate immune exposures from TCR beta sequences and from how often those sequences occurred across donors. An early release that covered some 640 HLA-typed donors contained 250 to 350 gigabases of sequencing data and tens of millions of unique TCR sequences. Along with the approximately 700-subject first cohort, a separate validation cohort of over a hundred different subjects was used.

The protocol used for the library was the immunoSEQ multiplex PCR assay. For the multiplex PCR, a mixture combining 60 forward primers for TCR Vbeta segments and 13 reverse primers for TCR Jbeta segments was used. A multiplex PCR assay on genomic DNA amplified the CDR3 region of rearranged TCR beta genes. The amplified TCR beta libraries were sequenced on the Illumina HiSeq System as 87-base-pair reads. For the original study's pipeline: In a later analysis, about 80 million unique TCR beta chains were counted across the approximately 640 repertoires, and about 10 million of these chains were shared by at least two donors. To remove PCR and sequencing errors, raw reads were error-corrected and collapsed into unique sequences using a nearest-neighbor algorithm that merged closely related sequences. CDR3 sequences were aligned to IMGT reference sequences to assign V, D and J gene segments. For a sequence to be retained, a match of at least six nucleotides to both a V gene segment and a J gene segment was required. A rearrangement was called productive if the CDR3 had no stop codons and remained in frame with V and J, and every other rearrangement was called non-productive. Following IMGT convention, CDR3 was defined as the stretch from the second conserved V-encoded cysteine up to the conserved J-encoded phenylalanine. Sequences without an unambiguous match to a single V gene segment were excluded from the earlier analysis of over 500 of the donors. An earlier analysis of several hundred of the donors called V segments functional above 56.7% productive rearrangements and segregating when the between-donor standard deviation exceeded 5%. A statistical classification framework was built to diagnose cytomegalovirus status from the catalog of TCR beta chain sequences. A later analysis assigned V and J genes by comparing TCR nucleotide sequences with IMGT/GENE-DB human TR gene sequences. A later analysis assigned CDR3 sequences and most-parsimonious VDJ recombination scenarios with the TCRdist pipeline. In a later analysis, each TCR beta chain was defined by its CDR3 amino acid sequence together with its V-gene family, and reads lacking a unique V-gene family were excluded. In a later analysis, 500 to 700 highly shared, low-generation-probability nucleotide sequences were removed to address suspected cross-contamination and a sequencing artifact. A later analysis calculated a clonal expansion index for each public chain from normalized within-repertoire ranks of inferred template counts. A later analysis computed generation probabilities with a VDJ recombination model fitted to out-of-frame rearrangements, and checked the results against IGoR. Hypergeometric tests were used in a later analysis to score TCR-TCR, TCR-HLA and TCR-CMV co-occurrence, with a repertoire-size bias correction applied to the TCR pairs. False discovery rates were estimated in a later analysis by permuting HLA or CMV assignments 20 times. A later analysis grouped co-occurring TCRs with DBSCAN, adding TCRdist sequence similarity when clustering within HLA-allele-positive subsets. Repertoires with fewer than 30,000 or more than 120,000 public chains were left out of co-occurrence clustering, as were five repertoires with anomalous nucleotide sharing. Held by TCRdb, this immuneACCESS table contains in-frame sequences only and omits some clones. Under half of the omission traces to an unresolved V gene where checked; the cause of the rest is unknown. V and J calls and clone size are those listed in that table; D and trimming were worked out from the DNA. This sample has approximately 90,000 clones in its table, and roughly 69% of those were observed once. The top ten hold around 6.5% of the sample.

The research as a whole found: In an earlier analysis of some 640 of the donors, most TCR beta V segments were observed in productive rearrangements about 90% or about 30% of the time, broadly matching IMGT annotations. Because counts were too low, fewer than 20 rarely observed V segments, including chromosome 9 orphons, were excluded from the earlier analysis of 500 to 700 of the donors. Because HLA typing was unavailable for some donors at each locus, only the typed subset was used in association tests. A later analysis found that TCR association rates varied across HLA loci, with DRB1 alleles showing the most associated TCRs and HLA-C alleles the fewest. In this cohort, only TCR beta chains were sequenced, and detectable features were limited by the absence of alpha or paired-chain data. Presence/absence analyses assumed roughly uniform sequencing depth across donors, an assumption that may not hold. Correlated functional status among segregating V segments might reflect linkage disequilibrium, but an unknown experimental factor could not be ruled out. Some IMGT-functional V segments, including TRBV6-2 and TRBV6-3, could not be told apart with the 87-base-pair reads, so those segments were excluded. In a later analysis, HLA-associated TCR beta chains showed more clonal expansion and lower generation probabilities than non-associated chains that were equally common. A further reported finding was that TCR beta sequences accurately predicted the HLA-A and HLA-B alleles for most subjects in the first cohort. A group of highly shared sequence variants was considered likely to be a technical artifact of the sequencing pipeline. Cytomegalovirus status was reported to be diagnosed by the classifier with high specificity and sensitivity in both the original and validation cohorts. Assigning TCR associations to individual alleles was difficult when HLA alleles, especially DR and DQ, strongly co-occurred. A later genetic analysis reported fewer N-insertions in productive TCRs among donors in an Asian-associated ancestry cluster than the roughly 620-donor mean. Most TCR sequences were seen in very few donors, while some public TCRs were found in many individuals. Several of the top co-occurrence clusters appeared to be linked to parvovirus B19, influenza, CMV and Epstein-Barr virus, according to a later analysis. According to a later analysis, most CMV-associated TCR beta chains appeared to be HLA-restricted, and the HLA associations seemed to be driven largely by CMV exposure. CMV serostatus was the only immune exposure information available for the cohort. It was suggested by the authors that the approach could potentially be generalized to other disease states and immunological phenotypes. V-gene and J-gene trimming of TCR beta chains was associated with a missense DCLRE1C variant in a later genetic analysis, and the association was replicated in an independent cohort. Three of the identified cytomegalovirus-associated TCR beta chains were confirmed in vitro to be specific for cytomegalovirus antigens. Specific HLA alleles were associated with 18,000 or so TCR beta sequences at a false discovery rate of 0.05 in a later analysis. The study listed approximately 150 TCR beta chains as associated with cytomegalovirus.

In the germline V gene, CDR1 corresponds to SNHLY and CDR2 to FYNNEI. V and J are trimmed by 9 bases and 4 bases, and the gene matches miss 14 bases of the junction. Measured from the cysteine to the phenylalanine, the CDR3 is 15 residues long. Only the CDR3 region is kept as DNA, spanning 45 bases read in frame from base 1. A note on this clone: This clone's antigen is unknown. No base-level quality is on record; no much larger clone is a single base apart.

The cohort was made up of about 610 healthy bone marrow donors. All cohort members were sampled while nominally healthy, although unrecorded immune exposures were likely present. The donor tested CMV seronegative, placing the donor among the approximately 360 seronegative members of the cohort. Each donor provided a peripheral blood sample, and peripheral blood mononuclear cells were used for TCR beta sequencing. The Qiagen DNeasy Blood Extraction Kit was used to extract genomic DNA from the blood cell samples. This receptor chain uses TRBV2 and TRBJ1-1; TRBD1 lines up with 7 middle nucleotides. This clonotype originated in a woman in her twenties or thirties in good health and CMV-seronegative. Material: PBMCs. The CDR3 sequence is CASQDRLVRGTEAFF. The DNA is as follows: TGTGCCAGTCAGGACAGGCTAGTAAGGGGCACTGAAGCTTTCTTT.